The 20 T cell receptor beta chains in this list originate from one sample, sequenced in a study of cytomegalovirus exposure and HLA in healthy donors. The PCR ran on 60 Vbeta and 13 Jbeta primers. The method was immunoSEQ multiplex PCR; TCRdb's version includes in-frame clones alone and lacks a portion of them. The sample contains over 100,000 clones, 60% to 85% of which appear only once. The specimen was PBMCs. These receptors were obtained from a woman aged 25-40 years in good health and CMV-seropositive.

The rearrangement joins TRBV28 to TRBJ2-5, with TRBD1 identical over 8 bases. This CDR3 is built from 14 residues. The trim removed 2 bases at V and 4 bases at J, leaving 3 bases unmatched. Germline V gene sequence: CDR1 MDHEN, CDR2 SYDVKM. CDR3 in DNA: TGTGCCAGCAGTTTAACACAGGGGGGAGAGACCCAGTACTTC. Protein: CASSLTQGGETQYF.

The J gene is TRBJ2-2, the V gene TRBV5-4; 8 nucleotides match TRBD1. Losses at the gene ends were 0 bases for V and 3 bases for J; bases not matched to a gene: 7. This CDR3 comprises 17 residues. The germline V gene has CDR1 SGHNT and CDR2 YYREEE (reference sequence). In DNA, the CDR3 is TGTGCCAGCAGCTTGGGCAGGGGGCAGGTGTACACCGGGGAGCTGTTTTTT. It yields the protein CASSLGRGQVYTGELFF.

This chain joins TRBV28 and TRBJ2-1; TRBD2 is a possible D gene (6 bases). The length of the CDR3 is 14 residues. The germline gives CDR1 MDHEN, CDR2 SYDVKM. Trimming took 6 bases from V and 5 from J, leaving 14 bases between them. The CDR3: CASRPGGRNNEQFF. For the CDR3, the DNA is TGTGCCAGCAGGCCCGGAGGGAGAAACAATGAGCAGTTCTTC.

CDR3 region: CASSLFGQGIDEQYF. The CDR3 DNA reads as TGTGCCAGCAGCTTATTCGGACAGGGTATCGACGAGCAGTACTTC. V is TRBV7-9 and J is TRBJ2-7, with 8 bases fitting TRBD1. V lost 2 bases to trimming and J lost 5 bases; unmatched junction nucleotides: 8. The CDR3 covers 15 residues. CDR1 and CDR2 (germline): SEHNR, FQNEAQ (reference sequence).

This clone was observed a single time. V is TRBV27 and J is TRBJ2-7; possibly TRBD2 for D (5 bases). Germline CDR1 and CDR2: MNHEY and SMNVEV (reference sequence). This CDR3 is built from 14 residues. V gave up 11 bases and J gave up 5 bases, with 22 bases separating them. CDR3 bases: TGTGCCTCCCGCCAGAGGGAAGGGTGGGACGAGCAGTACTTC. The encoded protein is CASRQREGWDEQYF.

This chain joins TRBV18 and TRBJ1-1; D possibly corresponds to TRBD1 (6 bases). V lost 1 base and J 5 bases, leaving 14 bases between the germline ends. This CDR3 is built from 15 residues. CDR1 is KGHSH and CDR2 is LQKENI in the germline V gene. The CDR3 DNA reads TGTGCCAGCTCACCACGGGGGGGGCCGGGGACTGAAGCTTTCTTT. Amino acids: CASSPRGGPGTEAFF.

The chain couples TRBV9 to TRBJ1-3; 9 nucleotides align to TRBD1. V lost 4 bases, J lost 3 bases, and 5 bases stayed unmatched. The germline V gene encodes CDR1 SGDLS and CDR2 YYNGEE. The CDR3 has 15 residues. The CDR3: CASSPRTGVGNTIYF. DNA for the CDR3: TGTGCCAGCAGCCCAAGGACAGGGGTTGGAAACACCATATATTTT.

The chain recombines TRBV25-1 with TRBJ2-5, with TRBD2 as a possible D gene (6 bases). The CDR3 runs to 15 residues. Germline CDR1 is MGHDK and CDR2 is SYGVNS. The V end was cut by 1 base, the J end by 11 bases, with 20 bases between. In DNA form, the CDR3 reads TGTGCCAGCAGTGAATTGCAGGCCGACCGCGGGGAGCAGTACTTC. Translating gives CASSELQADRGEQYF.

The V and J genes are TRBV27 and TRBJ2-3; TRBD2 aligns across 9 bases. Germline V gives CDR1 MNHEY, CDR2 SMNVEV (reference sequence). V shed 3 bases and J 14 bases; nucleotides not matched to a gene: 9. The CDR3 covers 13 residues. CDR3 residues: CASSLNPGLALYF. The CDR3 DNA reads as TGTGCCAGCAGTTTGAACCCGGGACTAGCATTGTATTTT.

The genes are TRBV5-5 and TRBJ1-6; 7 nucleotides align to TRBD1. The CDR3 extends over 17 amino acids. Germline CDR1 SGHKS, CDR2 YYEKEE (reference sequence). V shed 0 bases, J shed 4 bases, and the junction held 7 bases outside the gene matches. CDR3 bases: TGTGCCAGCAGCTTGGTCACCGGGACAGCTTATAATTCACCCCTCCACTTT. It is translated as CASSLVTGTAYNSPLHF.

The chain is built from TRBV27 and TRBJ2-2; the D is unclear. The length of the CDR3 is 13 residues. V gave up 3 bases and J gave up 6 bases, with 8 bases separating them. Germline lookup yields CDR1 MNHEY and CDR2 SMNVEV (reference sequence). The CDR3 bases are TGTGCCAGCAGTTTTTCGGTTTCCGGGGAGCTGTTTTTT. Its translation: CASSFSVSGELFF.

The V and J genes are TRBV5-3 and TRBJ1-3; D not certain. Being an ORF, TRBV5-3 has a function that is uncertain. This CDR3 contains 15 residues. With 3 bases removed from V and 4 bases from J, the gap between germline ends came to 14 bases. Here the CDR3 DNA reads TGTGCCAGAAGCTGGCACCCCCCGAGGGGAAACACCATATATTTT. It codes for CARSWHPPRGNTIYF.

To note about this clone: The junction and the germline gene differ at one end; a read error may be behind it. The chain combines TRBV5-1 with TRBJ2-2, with a possible D match to TRBD2 (5 bases). This CDR3 region has 15 residues. Looked up from germline, CDR1 is SGHRS and CDR2 is YFSETQ. The DNA of the CDR3 is TGCGCCAGCAGCTTGGGAGCATGGGAACACCGGGGAGCTGTTTTT. Protein: CASSLGAWEHRGAVF.

The CDR3 protein is CASSLDPSSYNSPLHF. The CDR3 region has the DNA TGTGCCAGCAGCTTAGACCCGAGCTCCTATAATTCACCCCTCCACTTT. The rearrangement uses TRBV7-2 and TRBJ1-6, with D unresolved. Germline CDR1 SGHTA, CDR2 FQGNSA. The CDR3 runs to 16 residues. V lost 1 base, J lost 0 bases, and 7 bases lay in between.

V is TRBV7-6 and J is TRBJ2-3; 7 bases line up with TRBD2. Germline V gene data show CDR1 as SGHVS and CDR2 as FNYEAQ. V was pared by 1 base and J by 1 base, with 2 bases of the junction left unmatched. The CDR3 is made up of 15 amino acids. As DNA, the CDR3 is TGTGCCAGCAGCTTAGGGGCGGGGGGCACAGATACGCAGTATTTT. Protein sequence: CASSLGAGGTDTQYF. The variable domain in full, completed from reference TRBV7-6 and TRBJ2-3, reads GAGVSQSPRYKVTKRGQDVALRCDPISGHVSLYWYRQALGQGPEFLTYFNYEAQQDKSGLPNDRFSAERPEGSISTLTIQRTEQRDSAMYRCASSLGAGGTDTQYFGPGTRLTVL.

The rearrangement links TRBV6-5 to TRBJ2-3; D possibly corresponds to TRBD1 (5 bases). The CDR3 totals 14 residues. CDR1 and CDR2 from the germline V gene are MNHEY and SVGAGI. Trimming stripped 6 bases from V and 3 bases from J, with 13 bases between. The CDR3 sequence is CASSPSQGTDTQYF. The CDR3 DNA follows: TGTGCCAGCAGCCCTTCGCAGGGAACAGATACGCAGTATTTT.

This chain links TRBV4-1 with TRBJ2-5; TRBD2 might be the D (8 bases). Per germline, CDR1 MGHRA and CDR2 YSYEKL. This CDR3 contains 16 residues. V was clipped by 2 bases and J by 4 bases, with 17 bases between them. The CDR3 region is CASSQQRGLAGETQYF. CDR3 coding DNA: TGCGCCAGCAGCCAACAGAGGGGGCTAGCGGGAGAGACCCAGTACTTC.

The chain carries TRBV27 and TRBJ2-5; the match to TRBD2 covers 12 bases. Germline lookup yields CDR1 MNHEY and CDR2 SMNVEV (reference sequence). This CDR3 is built from 18 residues. Trimming removed 5 bases from V and 5 bases from J; junction bases left unmatched: 15. CDR3 nucleotides: TGTGCCAGCAGTACCCCGCCGGGACTAGCGGGCGGGAGGGAGACCCAGTACTTC. Its protein is CASSTPPGLAGGRETQYF.

The V gene is TRBV12-5, the J gene TRBJ1-5; perhaps TRBD1 as D (5 bases). V gave up 0 bases and J gave up 2 bases, with 20 bases separating them. The germline gives CDR1 LGHNT, CDR2 FRNRAP. The CDR3 covers 19 residues. The DNA of the CDR3 is TGTGCTAGTGGTTTGGTAACGACAGCGGGGGGGATGGGCAATCAGCCCCAGCATTTT. Its protein product is CASGLVTTAGGMGNQPQHF.

The chain couples TRBV7-8 to TRBJ2-3; 8 bases agree with TRBD2. The CDR3 is 17 amino acids. V lost 5 bases, J lost 1 base, and 11 bases stayed unmatched. Germline V gene sequence: CDR1 SGHVS, CDR2 FQNEAQ. CDR3 DNA sequence: TGTGCCAGCAGCAGACACTTAGCGGGGTCTGGCACAGATACGCAGTATTTT. Encoded protein: CASSRHLAGSGTDTQYF.